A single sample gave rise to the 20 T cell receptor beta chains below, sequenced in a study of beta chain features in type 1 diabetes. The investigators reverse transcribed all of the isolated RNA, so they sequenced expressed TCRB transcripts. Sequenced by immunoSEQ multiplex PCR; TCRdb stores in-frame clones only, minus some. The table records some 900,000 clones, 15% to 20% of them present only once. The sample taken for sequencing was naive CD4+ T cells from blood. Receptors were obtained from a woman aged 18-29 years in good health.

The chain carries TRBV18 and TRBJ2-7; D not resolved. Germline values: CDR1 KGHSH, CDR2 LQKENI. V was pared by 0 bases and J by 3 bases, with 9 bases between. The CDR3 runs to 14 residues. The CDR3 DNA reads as TGTGCCAGCTCACCACCATCGGCTAGCTACGAGCAGTACTTC. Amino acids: CASSPPSASYEQYF.

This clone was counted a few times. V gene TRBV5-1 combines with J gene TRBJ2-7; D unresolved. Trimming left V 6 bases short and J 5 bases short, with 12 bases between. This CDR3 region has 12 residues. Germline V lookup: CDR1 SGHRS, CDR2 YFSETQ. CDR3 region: CASTLLGNEQYF. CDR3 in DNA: TGCGCCAGCACCCTGTTGGGGAACGAGCAGTACTTC.

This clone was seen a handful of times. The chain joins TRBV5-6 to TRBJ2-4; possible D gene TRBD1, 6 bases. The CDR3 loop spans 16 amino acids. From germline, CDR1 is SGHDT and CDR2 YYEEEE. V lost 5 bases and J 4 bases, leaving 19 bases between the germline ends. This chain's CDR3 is CASRPCPGTLKNIQYF. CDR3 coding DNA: TGTGCCAGCAGACCCTGTCCCGGGACACTAAAAAACATTCAGTACTTC.

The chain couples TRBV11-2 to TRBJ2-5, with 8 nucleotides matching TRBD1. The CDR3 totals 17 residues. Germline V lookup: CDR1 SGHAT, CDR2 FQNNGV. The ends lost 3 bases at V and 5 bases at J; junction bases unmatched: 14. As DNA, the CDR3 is TGTGCCAGCAGCTTGAGGACAGGGCCAATTTTCGGGGAGACCCAGTACTTC. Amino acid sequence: CASSLRTGPIFGETQYF. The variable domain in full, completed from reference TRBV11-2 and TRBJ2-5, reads EAGVAQSPRYKIIEKRQSVAFWCNPISGHATLYWYQQILGQGPKLLIQFQNNGVVDDSQLPKDRFSAERLKGVDSTLKIQPAKLEDSAVYLCASSLRTGPIFGETQYFGPGTRLLVL.

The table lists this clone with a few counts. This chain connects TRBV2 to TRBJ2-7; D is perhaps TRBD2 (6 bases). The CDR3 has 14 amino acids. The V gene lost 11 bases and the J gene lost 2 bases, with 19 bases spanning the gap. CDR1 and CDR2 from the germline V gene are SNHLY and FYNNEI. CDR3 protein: CADSEGRRTYEQYF. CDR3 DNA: TGTGCCGACTCGGAGGGCAGACGGACCTACGAGCAGTACTTC.

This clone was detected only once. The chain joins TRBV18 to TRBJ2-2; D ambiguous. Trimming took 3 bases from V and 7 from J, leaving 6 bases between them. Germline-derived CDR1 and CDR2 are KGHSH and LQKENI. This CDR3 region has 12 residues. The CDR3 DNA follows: TGTGCCAGCTCACCGGTGGACGGGGAGCTGTTTTTT. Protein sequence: CASSPVDGELFF.

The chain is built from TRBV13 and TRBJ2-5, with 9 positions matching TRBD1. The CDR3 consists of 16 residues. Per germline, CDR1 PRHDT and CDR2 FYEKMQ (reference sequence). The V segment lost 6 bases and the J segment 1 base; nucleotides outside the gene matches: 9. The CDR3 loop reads CASSIAGQGRQETQYF. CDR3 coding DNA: TGTGCCAGCAGTATTGCGGGACAGGGACGCCAAGAGACCCAGTACTTC.

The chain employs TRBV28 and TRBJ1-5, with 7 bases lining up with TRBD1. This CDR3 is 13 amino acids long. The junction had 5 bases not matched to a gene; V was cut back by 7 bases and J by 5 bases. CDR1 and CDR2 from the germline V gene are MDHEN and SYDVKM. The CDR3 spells CASKDTGDQPQHF. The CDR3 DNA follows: TGTGCCAGCAAAGACACAGGGGATCAGCCCCAGCATTTT.

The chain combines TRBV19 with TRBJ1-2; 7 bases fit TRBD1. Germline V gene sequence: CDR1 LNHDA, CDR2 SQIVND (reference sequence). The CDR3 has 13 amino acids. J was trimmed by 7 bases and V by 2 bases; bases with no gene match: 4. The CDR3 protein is CASSISYRGGYTF. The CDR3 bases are TGTGCCAGTAGTATAAGCTACAGGGGTGGCTACACCTTC.

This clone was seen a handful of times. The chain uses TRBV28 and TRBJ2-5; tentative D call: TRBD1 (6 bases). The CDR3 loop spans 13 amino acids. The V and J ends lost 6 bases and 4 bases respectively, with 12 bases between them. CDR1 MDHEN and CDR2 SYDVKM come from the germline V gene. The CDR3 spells CASSSGVLETQYF. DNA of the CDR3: TGTGCCAGCAGCTCAGGGGTGCTAGAGACCCAGTACTTC.

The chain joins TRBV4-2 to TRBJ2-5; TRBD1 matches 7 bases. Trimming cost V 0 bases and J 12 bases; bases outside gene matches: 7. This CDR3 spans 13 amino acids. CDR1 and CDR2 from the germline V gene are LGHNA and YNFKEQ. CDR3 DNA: TGTGCCAGCAGCCAAGATGTGATAGGACAGGAGTACTTC. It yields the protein CASSQDVIGQEYF.

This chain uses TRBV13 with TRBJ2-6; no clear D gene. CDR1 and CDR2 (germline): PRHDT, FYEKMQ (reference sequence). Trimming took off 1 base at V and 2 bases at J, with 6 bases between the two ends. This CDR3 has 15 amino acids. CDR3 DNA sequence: TGTGCCAGCAGCTTAGTTGCGACTGGGGCCAACGTCCTGACTTTC. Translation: CASSLVATGANVLTF.

CDR3 bases: TGCAGCGTTGTTGGTCGCCGCGACAAGGGCACAGATACGCAGTATTTT. Amino acid sequence: CSVVGRRDKGTDTQYF. This chain uses TRBV29-1 with TRBJ2-3; D is unresolved. V was pared by 4 bases and J by 1 base, with 18 bases between. This CDR3 region has 16 residues. CDR1 is SQVTM and CDR2 is ANQGSEA in the germline V gene.

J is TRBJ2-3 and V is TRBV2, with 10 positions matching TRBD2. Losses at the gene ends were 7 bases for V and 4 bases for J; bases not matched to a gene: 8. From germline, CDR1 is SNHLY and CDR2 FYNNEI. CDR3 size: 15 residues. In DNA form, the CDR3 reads TGTGCCAGCATAGTTCTAGCGGGGGCTCCAGATACGCAGTATTTT. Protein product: CASIVLAGAPDTQYF. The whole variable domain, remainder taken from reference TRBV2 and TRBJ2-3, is EPEVTQTPSHQVTQMGQEVILRCVPISNHLYFYWYRQILGQKVEFLVSFYNNEISEKSEIFDDQFSVERPDGSNFTLKIRSTKLEDSAMYFCASIVLAGAPDTQYFGPGTRLTVL.

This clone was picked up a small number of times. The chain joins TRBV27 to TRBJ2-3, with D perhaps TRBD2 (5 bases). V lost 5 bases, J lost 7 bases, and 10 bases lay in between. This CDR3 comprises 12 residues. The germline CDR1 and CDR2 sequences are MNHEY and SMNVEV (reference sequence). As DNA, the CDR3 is TGTGCCAGCAGTCCCCGGGGAAATACGCAGTATTTT. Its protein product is CASSPRGNTQYF.

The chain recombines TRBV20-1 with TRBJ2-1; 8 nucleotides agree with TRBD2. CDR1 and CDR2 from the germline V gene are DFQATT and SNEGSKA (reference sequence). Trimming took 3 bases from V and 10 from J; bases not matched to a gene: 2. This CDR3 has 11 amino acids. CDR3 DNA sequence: TGCAGTGCTAGCGCGGGGGGCGAGCAGTTCTTC. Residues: CSASAGGEQFF.

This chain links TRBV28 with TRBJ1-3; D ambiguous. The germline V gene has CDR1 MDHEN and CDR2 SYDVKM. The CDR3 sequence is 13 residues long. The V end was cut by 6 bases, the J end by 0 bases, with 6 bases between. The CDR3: CASRGYSGNTIYF. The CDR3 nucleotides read TGTGCCAGCAGGGGATACTCTGGAAACACCATATATTTT.

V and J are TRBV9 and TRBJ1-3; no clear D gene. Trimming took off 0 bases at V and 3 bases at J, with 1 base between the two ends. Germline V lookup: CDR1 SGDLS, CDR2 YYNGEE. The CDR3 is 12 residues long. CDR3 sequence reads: CASSVGGNTIYF. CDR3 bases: TGTGCCAGCAGCGTAGGTGGAAACACCATATATTTT.

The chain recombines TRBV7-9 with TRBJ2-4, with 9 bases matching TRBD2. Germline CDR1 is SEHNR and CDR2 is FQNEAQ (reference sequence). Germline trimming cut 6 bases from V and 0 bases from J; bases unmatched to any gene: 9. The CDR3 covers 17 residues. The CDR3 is CASRPIAGDLAKNIQYF. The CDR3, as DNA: TGTGCCAGCAGACCCATAGCGGGAGATCTAGCCAAAAACATTCAGTACTTC.

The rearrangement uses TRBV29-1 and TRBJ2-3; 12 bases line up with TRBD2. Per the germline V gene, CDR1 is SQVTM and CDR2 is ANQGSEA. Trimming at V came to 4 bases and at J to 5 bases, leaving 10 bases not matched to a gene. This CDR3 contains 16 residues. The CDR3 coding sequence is TGCAGCGTTGGGCCTACTAGCGGGAGGAGGGGAGATACGCAGTATTTT. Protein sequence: CSVGPTSGRRGDTQYF.